The rows below give T cell receptor beta chains drawn from one sample of a study of control samples from healthy donors and cancer patients. The repertoire was sequenced with immunoSEQ multiplex PCR; TCRdb's copy has only in-frame clones and lacks some. Here the sample spans fewer than 250,000 clones, about 89% being singletons. The sequenced material came from blood. All receptors come from a man under 40 in good health. CDR3s include the opening cysteine and the closing phenylalanine or tryptophan. A D gene is named only where the DNA matches it firmly. Not all rows give a size; the values are once, few, many and, for expanded clones, a class.

clone size	D gene	V gene	J gene	CDR3 DNA	CDR3 protein
NA	NA	TRBV30	TRBJ1-3	TGTGCCTGGAGTGTACTGGGGAACACCATATATTTT	CAWSVLGNTIYF
NA	NA	TRBV18	TRBJ1-1	TGTGCCAGCTCACCCCGGACAGTAATGAACACTGAAGCTTTCTTT	CASSPRTVMNTEAFF
NA	TRBD1	TRBV12-5	TRBJ2-7	TGTGCTAGTGGTTTGGCCGGACAGGACCTCAACTACGAGCAGTACTTC	CASGLAGQDLNYEQYF
NA	TRBD1	TRBV10-1	TRBJ2-7	TGCGCCAGCAGCCCGGGACAGAGCTACGAGCAGTACTTC	CASSPGQSYEQYF
few	NA	TRBV2	TRBJ2-2	TGTGCCAGCAGTGAAGTTGGGGCAGGCGCCGGGGAGCTGTTTTTT	CASSEVGAGAGELFF
once	TRBD1	TRBV6-6	TRBJ2-7	TGTGCCAGCAGGTCCCGGGACAGGGAGTACGAGCAGTACTTC	CASRSRDREYEQYF
NA	TRBD2	TRBV2	TRBJ2-3	TGTGCCAGCAGTGTGGGGCTAGCGGGGGGGCGAAGCACAGATACGCAGTATTTT	CASSVGLAGGRSTDTQYF
NA	NA	TRBV29-1	TRBJ2-1	TGCAGCGTTGAGGGGGGTTTGTACAATGAGCAGTTCTTC	CSVEGGLYNEQFF
NA	NA	TRBV5-4	TRBJ2-7	TGTGCCAGCAGCTTTACAGGTACCTACGAGCAGTACTTC	CASSFTGTYEQYF
NA	NA	TRBV7-3	TRBJ2-3	TGTGCCAGCAGCCCTGGGACAACAGATACGCAGTATTTT	CASSPGTTDTQYF
NA	NA	TRBV7-2	TRBJ2-3	TGTGCCAACGGCAGGGGGGGGCCCGCAGATACGCAGTATTTT	CANGRGGPADTQYF
NA	NA	TRBV11-2	TRBJ1-2	TGTGCCAGCAGCTCGCGGGGTAGGGCGGTTGGCTACACCTTC	CASSSRGRAVGYTF
NA	TRBD1	TRBV19	TRBJ1-1	TGTGCCAGTAGTACGCAGGGGGCGAACACTGAAGCTTTCTTT	CASSTQGANTEAFF
NA	TRBD1	TRBV5-1	TRBJ2-1	TGCGCCAGCAGCACGGACCGGGACAGTGAGCAGTTCTTC	CASSTDRDSEQFF
NA	NA	TRBV5-1	TRBJ2-3	TGCGCCAGCAGCTTGGAAGATACGCAGTATTTT	CASSLEDTQYF
NA	NA	TRBV12-3/TRBV12-4	TRBJ1-2	TGTGCCAGCAGTTCCCAACAGGGCGGTGGCTACACCTTC	CASSSQQGGGYTF
NA	NA	TRBV24-1	TRBJ1-3	TGTGCCACCAGTGCGGGGGGCTTTAGCTCTGGAAACACCATATATTTT	CATSAGGFSSGNTIYF
NA	TRBD2	TRBV11-2	TRBJ2-7	TGTGCCAGCAGCTGGGCGGGGGGCGCCTACGAGCAGTACTTC	CASSWAGGAYEQYF
NA	NA	TRBV9	TRBJ2-2	TGTGCCAGCAGCGGCAGCGGGCCCACCGGGGAGCTGTTTTTT	CASSGSGPTGELFF
NA	TRBD1	TRBV6-5	TRBJ2-3	TGTGCCAGCAGTTTAACAGGGGGAGGAGATACGCAGTATTTT	CASSLTGGGDTQYF
NA	NA	TRBV29-1	TRBJ1-4	TGCAGCGTCGAGGGGTCGGAGGGGTTGGAAAAACTGTTTTTT	CSVEGSEGLEKLFF
NA	TRBD1	TRBV5-6	TRBJ2-2	TGTGCCAGCAAGACGGCAGGGGGCATCGGGGAGCTGTTTTTT	CASKTAGGIGELFF
NA	NA	TRBV15	TRBJ1-1	TGTGCCACCAGCAGAGGGGGCGGGGAGGTCGCGGGGGTCGCTGAAGCTTTCTTT	CATSRGGGEVAGVAEAFF
once	NA	TRBV7-9	TRBJ1-1	TGTGCCAGCAGCCCCTTGGGCTCCGGTAGTGCTTTCTTT	CASSPLGSGSAFF
NA	TRBD1	TRBV7-9	TRBJ1-3	TGTGCCAGCAGCCTACAGGGGGACGTCAACACCATATATTTT	CASSLQGDVNTIYF
NA	TRBD1	TRBV18	TRBJ2-3	TGTGCCAGCTCTCAGGGACAGTTGAACACAGATACGCAGTATTTT	CASSQGQLNTDTQYF
NA	TRBD1	TRBV6-1	TRBJ2-3	TGTGCCAGCAGTGAAGGCGTCGGGACAGGGGGCAAAGATACGCAGTATTTT	CASSEGVGTGGKDTQYF
once	TRBD1	TRBV7-9	TRBJ1-2	TGTGCCAGTGGACAGGTCTATGGCTACACCTTC	CASGQVYGYTF
once	TRBD1	TRBV5-5	TRBJ2-7	TGTGCCAGCAGCCAGATCCCCGGGACAGAGAACTACGAGCAGTACTTC	CASSQIPGTENYEQYF
NA	NA	TRBV3-1/TRBV3-2	TRBJ2-7	TGTGCCAGCAGGCTACAGGGTTCCTACGAGCAGTACTTC	CASRLQGSYEQYF
NA	NA	TRBV27	TRBJ2-7	TGTGCCAGCAGTTTGGGACTCACAGGGCAAGAGAAGAAGAGGGAGCAGTACTTC	CASSLGLTGQEKKREQYF
NA	NA	TRBV29-1	TRBJ1-2	TGCAGCGTCGGAGAGGGGGTTTTCAACTATGGCTACACCTTC	CSVGEGVFNYGYTF
NA	TRBD1	TRBV6-5	TRBJ1-2	TGTGCCAGTAGGACAGGGGATTGGGAGAACTATGGCTACACCTTC	CASRTGDWENYGYTF
NA	TRBD1	TRBV2	TRBJ1-1	TGTGCCAGCAGTGATCTCCGGGACAGGGGCACTGAAGCTTTCTTT	CASSDLRDRGTEAFF
NA	NA	TRBV10-2	TRBJ1-6	TGCGCCAGCAGTGACGGGGAAGCCTATAATTCACCCCTCCACTTT	CASSDGEAYNSPLHF
NA	NA	TRBV2	TRBJ1-6	TGTGCCAGCAGGGGTAGGACAGCTTCAAATTCACCCCTCCACTTT	CASRGRTASNSPLHF
once	NA	TRBV7-8	TRBJ2-7	TGTGCCAGCAGCTCGGGCCCTGGGGGCGAGCAGTACTTC	CASSSGPGGEQYF
NA	TRBD2	TRBV30	TRBJ2-2	TGTGCCTGGAGTGTATTTGGACTAGAGACCGGGGAGCTGTTTTTT	CAWSVFGLETGELFF
NA	TRBD1	TRBV7-8	TRBJ1-1	TGTGCCAGCAGCCCCATACTGGGGCAGGGGGTTACTGAAGCTTTCTTT	CASSPILGQGVTEAFF
few	NA	TRBV4-1	TRBJ1-2	TGCGCCAGCAGCCATAGAGCGTATGGCTACACCTTC	CASSHRAYGYTF
NA	NA	TRBV25-1	TRBJ1-2	TGTGCCAGCAGTGAAGGGGGCGGCTACACCTTC	CASSEGGGYTF
NA	TRBD1	TRBV24-1	TRBJ1-2	TGTGCCACCAGTGACTTTACGGTTTCAGGACAGGGGGGCTACACCTTC	CATSDFTVSGQGGYTF
few	NA	TRBV28	TRBJ1-1	TGTGCCAGCAGCACGACACGTTACAACACTGAAGCTTTCTTT	CASSTTRYNTEAFF
NA	NA	TRBV12-5	TRBJ2-3	TGTGCTAGTGGTTTGAGACTGGGGACAGATACGCAGTATTTT	CASGLRLGTDTQYF
few	NA	TRBV9	TRBJ2-7	TGTGCCAGCAGCCCTCGCGTTGTGGGGGACGAGCAGTACTTC	CASSPRVVGDEQYF
NA	NA	TRBV21-1	TRBJ2-7	TGTGCCAGACTAGAGACCTCCCACGAGCAGTACTTC	CARLETSHEQYF
NA	NA	TRBV19	TRBJ1-3	TGTGCCAGTATCCCGGACGGGGGATTCTCTGGAAACACCATATATTTT	CASIPDGGFSGNTIYF
NA	NA	TRBV7-8	TRBJ1-2	TGTGCCAGCAGCTTAACGGGGACCCGAACGGGGTATGGCTACACCTTC	CASSLTGTRTGYGYTF
NA	NA	TRBV11-2	TRBJ1-4	TGTGCCAGCAGCTTATTTTTGGAAAAACTGTTTTTT	CASSLFLEKLFF
NA	NA	TRBV19	TRBJ1-5	TGTGCCAGTAGATCCCAACCGATCCAGGGGATTGAAAGCAATCAGCCCCAGCATTTT	CASRSQPIQGIESNQPQHF
NA	TRBD1	TRBV3-1/TRBV3-2	TRBJ2-1	TGTGCCAGCAGCCAAGCACAGGGGGTATACAATGAGCAGTTCTTC	CASSQAQGVYNEQFF
few	NA	TRBV4-2	TRBJ2-7	TGTGCCAGCAGCCAATACATGGCACCGACCTACGAGCAGTACTTC	CASSQYMAPTYEQYF
NA	NA	TRBV16	TRBJ1-1	TGTGCCAGCAGCCAATTGGCCTTTAACACTGAAGCTTTCTTT	CASSQLAFNTEAFF
few	TRBD1	TRBV6-5	TRBJ1-1	TGTGCCAGCAGTTTAGGACAGGAGACAGGCCAGACTGAAGCTTTCTTT	CASSLGQETGQTEAFF